The 8 T cell receptor beta chains listed next were all sequenced from one sample in a study of blood T cell repertoires in COVID-19. TCRdb keeps only in-frame clones here, not all; method: immunoSEQ multiplex PCR. The sample has around 75,000 clones; 88% are singletons. The sequencing input was peripheral blood. Source of these receptors: a human donor in a cohort sampled during active COVID-19.

The table lists this clone with a count of one. The chain employs TRBV24-1 and TRBJ2-7, with 13 bases fitting TRBD2. V dropped 5 bases and J dropped 0; count of bases not matched to a gene: 6. Germline assignment: CDR1 KGHDR and CDR2 SFDVKD. The CDR3 is 17 amino acids. The CDR3 loop is CATSARTSGGNSYEQYF. The CDR3 nucleotides are TGTGCCACCAGTGCCCGGACTAGCGGGGGAAACTCCTACGAGCAGTACTTC.

The rearrangement links TRBV7-9 to TRBJ1-1, with D uncertain. The germline gives CDR1 SEHNR, CDR2 FQNEAQ (reference sequence). The CDR3 is made up of 13 amino acids. Trimming pared 0 bases from V and 5 bases from J, leaving 7 bases between. CDR3 DNA sequence: TGTGCCAGCAGCTTAGCTCTCAGGACTGAAGCTTTCTTT. Protein sequence: CASSLALRTEAFF.

V is TRBV6-4 and J is TRBJ2-1, with TRBD1 as a possible D gene (5 bases). The CDR3 has 15 residues. Trimming left V 5 bases short and J 5 bases short, with 16 bases between. The germline gives CDR1 MRHNA, CDR2 SNTAGT. CDR3 residues: CASSKDTRANNEQFF. In DNA, the CDR3 is TGTGCCAGCAGTAAGGACACTCGGGCCAACAATGAGCAGTTCTTC.

This clone has more than one count but fewer than ten. V and J are TRBV9 and TRBJ2-5; TRBD2 aligns across 8 bases. Germline V gives CDR1 SGDLS, CDR2 YYNGEE. V shed 6 bases, J shed 1 base, and the junction held 5 bases outside the gene matches. This CDR3 has 14 amino acids. The CDR3 DNA reads TGTGCCAGCACCCCGGGGGGGTCCCAAGAGACCCAGTACTTC. Translated, it gives CASTPGGSQETQYF.

V and J are TRBV6-1 and TRBJ2-3; TRBD2 matches at 7 bases. V lost 2 bases and J lost 2; bases outside the gene matches: 10. From germline, CDR1 is MNHNS and CDR2 SASEGT. This CDR3 contains 17 residues. The CDR3 DNA sequence: TGTGCCAGCAGTGAAAGGTCCCGGACTAGTTACACAGATACGCAGTATTTT. Its protein product is CASSERSRTSYTDTQYF.

The chain uses TRBV14 and TRBJ1-3; TRBD1 is a possible D gene (6 bases). Per the germline V gene, CDR1 is SGHDN and CDR2 is FVKESK. CDR3 length: 15 amino acids. The V end lost 3 bases, the J end lost 4 bases, and 13 bases lay between the germline ends. The CDR3 region is CASSQVLGAGNTIYF. CDR3 nucleotides: TGTGCCAGCAGCCAGGTCTTGGGGGCCGGAAACACCATATATTTT.

The V call is TRBV4-1, the J call TRBJ2-7, with 15 bases identical to TRBD2. J gave up 6 bases and V 2 bases, and 5 bases lay outside the gene matches. Germline lookup yields CDR1 MGHRA and CDR2 YSYEKL. This CDR3 has 16 amino acids. The CDR3 DNA reads as TGCGCCAGCAGCCAACCCGGACTAGCGGGAGGGGGCGAGCAGTACTTC. Translation: CASSQPGLAGGGEQYF.

The chain combines TRBV12-3 or TRBV12-4 with TRBJ2-1; 8 bases match TRBD2. The CDR3 sequence is 13 residues long. The J segment lost 7 bases and the V segment lost 8 bases, leaving 7 bases of the junction unmatched. In DNA, the CDR3 is TGTGCCAGCGAGTTATTAGCGGGAAATGAGCAGTTCTTC. Translation gives CASELLAGNEQFF.